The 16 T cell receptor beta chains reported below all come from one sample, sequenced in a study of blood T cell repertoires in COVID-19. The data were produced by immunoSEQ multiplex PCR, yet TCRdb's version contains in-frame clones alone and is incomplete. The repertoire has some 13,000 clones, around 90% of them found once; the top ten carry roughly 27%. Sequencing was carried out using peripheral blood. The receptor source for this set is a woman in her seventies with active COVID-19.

CDR3 amino acids: CASSLSGLNTEAFF. DNA for the CDR3: TGTGCCAGCAGCCTCTCTGGGCTGAACACTGAAGCTTTCTTT. V is TRBV11-3 and J is TRBJ1-1; D unclear. Per the germline V gene, CDR1 is SGHNT and CDR2 is YENEEA. Trimming removed 5 bases at V and 0 bases at J, with 10 bases between. There are 14 residues in the CDR3.

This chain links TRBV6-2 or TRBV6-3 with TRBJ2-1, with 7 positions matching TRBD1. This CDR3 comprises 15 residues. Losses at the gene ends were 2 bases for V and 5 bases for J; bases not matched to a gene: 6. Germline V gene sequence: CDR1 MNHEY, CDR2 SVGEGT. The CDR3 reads CASSYHRQGHNEQFF. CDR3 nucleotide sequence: TGTGCCAGCAGTTACCACAGACAGGGACACAATGAGCAGTTCTTC.

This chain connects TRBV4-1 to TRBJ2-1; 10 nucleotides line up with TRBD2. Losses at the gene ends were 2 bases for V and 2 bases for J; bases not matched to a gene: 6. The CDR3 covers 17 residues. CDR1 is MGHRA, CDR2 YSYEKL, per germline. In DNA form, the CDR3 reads TGCGCCAGCAGCCAACCAACCGGGACTAGCGCCTACAATGAGCAGTTCTTC. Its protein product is CASSQPTGTSAYNEQFF.

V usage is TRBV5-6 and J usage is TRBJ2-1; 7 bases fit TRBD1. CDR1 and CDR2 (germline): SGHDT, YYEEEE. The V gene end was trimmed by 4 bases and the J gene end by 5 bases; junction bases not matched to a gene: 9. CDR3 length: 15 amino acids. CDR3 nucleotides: TGTGCCAGCAGCACGACAGGGCCGGGTAACAATGAGCAGTTCTTC. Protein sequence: CASSTTGPGNNEQFF.

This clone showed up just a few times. This CDR3 reads CASSPTGGGSPLHF. In nucleotides, the CDR3 is TGTGCCAGCAGCCCAACAGGGGGAGGTTCACCCCTCCACTTT. The V call is TRBV7-8, the J call TRBJ1-6; 8 nucleotides line up with TRBD1. V lost 5 bases and J lost 9; bases outside the gene matches: 6. The CDR3 consists of 14 residues. Germline CDR1 and CDR2: SGHVS and FQNEAQ.

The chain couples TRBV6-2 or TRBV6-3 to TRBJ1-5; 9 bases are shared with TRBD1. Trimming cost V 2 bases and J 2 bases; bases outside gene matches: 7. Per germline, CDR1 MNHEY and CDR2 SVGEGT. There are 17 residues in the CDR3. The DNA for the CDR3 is TGTGCCAGCAGTTACGCGTCAACAGGGGGCGGCAATCAGCCCCAGCATTTT. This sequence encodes CASSYASTGGGNQPQHF.

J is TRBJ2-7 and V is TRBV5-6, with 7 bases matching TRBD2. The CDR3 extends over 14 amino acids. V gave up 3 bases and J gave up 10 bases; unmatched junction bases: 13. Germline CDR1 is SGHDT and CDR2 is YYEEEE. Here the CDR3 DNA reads TGTGCCAGCAGCTCGGGTACGAGCGGGAATGGTCAGTACTTC. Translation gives CASSSGTSGNGQYF.

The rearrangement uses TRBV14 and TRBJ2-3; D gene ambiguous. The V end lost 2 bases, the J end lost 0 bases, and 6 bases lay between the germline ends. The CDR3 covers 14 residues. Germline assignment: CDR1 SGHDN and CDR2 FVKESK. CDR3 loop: CASSQRRSTDTQYF. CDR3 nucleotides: TGTGCCAGCAGCCAACGGCGGAGCACAGATACGCAGTATTTT.

The CDR3 bases are TGTGCCAGCAGTGGGCAGGCTTTCTATGGCTACACCTTC. Protein product: CASSGQAFYGYTF. The V call is TRBV2, the J call TRBJ1-2; D remains ambiguous. Trimming removed 4 bases from V and 4 bases from J, with 10 bases in between. CDR1 and CDR2 from the germline V gene are SNHLY and FYNNEI. The CDR3 runs to 13 residues.

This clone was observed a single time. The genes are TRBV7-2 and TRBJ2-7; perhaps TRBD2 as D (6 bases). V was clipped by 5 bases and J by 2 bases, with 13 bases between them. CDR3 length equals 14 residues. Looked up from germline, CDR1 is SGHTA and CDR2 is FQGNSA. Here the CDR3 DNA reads TGTGCCAGCAGCCTGGGGGGAGGTACCTACGAGCAGTACTTC. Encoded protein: CASSLGGGTYEQYF.

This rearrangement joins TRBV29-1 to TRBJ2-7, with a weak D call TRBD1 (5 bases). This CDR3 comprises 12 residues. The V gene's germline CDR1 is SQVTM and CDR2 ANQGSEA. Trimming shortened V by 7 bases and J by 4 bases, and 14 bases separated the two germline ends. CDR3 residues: CSGRGWGYEQYF. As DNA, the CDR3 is TGCAGCGGTAGGGGATGGGGATACGAGCAGTACTTC.

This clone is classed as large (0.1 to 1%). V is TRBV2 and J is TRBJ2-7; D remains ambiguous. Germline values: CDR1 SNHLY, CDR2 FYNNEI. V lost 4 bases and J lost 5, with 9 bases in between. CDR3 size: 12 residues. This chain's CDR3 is CASSVLANEQYF. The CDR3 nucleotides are TGTGCCAGCAGTGTCTTGGCAAACGAGCAGTACTTC.

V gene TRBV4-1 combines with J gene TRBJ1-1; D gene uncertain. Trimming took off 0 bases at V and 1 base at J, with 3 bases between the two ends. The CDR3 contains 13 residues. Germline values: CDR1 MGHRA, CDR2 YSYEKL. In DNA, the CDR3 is TGCGCCAGCAGCCAAGACAAGAACACTGAAGCTTTCTTT. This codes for CASSQDKNTEAFF.

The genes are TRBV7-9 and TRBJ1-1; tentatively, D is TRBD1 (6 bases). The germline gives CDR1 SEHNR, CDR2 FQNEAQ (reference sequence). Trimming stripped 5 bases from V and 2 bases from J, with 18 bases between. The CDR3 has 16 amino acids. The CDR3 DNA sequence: TGTGCCAGCAGCGACTCGACTCAGGGGTTTAACACTGAAGCTTTCTTT. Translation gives CASSDSTQGFNTEAFF.

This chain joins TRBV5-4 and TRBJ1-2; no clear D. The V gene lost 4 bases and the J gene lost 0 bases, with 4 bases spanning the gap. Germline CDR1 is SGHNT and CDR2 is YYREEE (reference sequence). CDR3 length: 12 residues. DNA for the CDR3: TGTGCCAGCAGCATAGCTAACTATGGCTACACCTTC. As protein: CASSIANYGYTF.

This CDR3 is CASSFPGQGQETQYF. The CDR3 DNA reads TGTGCCAGCAGTTTCCCGGGACAGGGCCAAGAGACCCAGTACTTC. This chain uses TRBV28 with TRBJ2-5; 9 positions match TRBD1. Germline V gene data show CDR1 as MDHEN and CDR2 as SYDVKM. This CDR3 region has 15 residues. The V gene end was trimmed by 3 bases and the J gene end by 1 base; junction bases not matched to a gene: 3.